A single sample gave rise to the 22 T cell receptor beta chains below, sequenced in a study of T cells after yellow fever vaccination. In TCRdb, the 5' RACE reads were re-called with MiXCR into one record per CDR3 protein. The table has 400,000 to 650,000 distinct CDR3 sequences, roughly a fifth seen once; the top ten hold less than 20%. The material was PBMCs, obtained less than 25 days after the first yellow fever vaccination. The origin of the receptors is a man in his late teens or twenties who received the YFV17D yellow fever vaccine.

The gene calls are TRBV29-1 and TRBJ2-3; 10 bases are a match to TRBD1. This CDR3 comprises 15 residues. V dropped 3 bases and J dropped 4; count of bases not matched to a gene: 7. Looked up from germline, CDR1 is SQVTM and CDR2 is ANQGSEA. CDR3 nucleotides: TGCAGCGTTGACGGGACAGGGGACCCTCCAGATACGCAGTATTTT. Protein sequence: CSVDGTGDPPDTQYF.

The sample holds a few counts of this clonotype. The rearrangement links TRBV6-2 or TRBV6-3 to TRBJ2-1; D might be TRBD2 (5 bases). V dropped 3 bases and J dropped 9 bases, with 6 bases sitting between them. The germline CDR1 and CDR2 sequences are MNHEY and SVGEGT. This CDR3 region has 11 residues. The CDR3 loop is CASSYSAEQFF. For the CDR3, the DNA is TGTGCCAGCAGTTATAGCGCTGAGCAGTTCTTC.

This rearrangement joins TRBV12-3 or TRBV12-4 to TRBJ2-3; D gene unclear. CDR3 length: 14 amino acids. Trimming removed 3 bases at V and 5 bases at J, with 12 bases between. In nucleotides, the CDR3 is TGTGCCAGCAGTTTTATGGGGTCGGTAGATACGCAGTATTTT. This encodes CASSFMGSVDTQYF.

A few counts support this clonotype. The chain has TRBV19 and TRBJ2-5; 9 positions agree with TRBD1. V shed 1 base and J 3 bases; nucleotides not matched to a gene: 12. This CDR3 region has 18 residues. Looked up from germline, CDR1 is LNHDA and CDR2 is SQIVND (reference sequence). The chain's CDR3 is CASSIGRDRASGEETQYF. In nucleotides, the CDR3 is TGTGCCAGTAGTATAGGCCGGGACAGGGCCTCTGGGGAAGAGACCCAGTACTTC.

This clonotype has more than one count but fewer than ten. The chain recombines TRBV7-9 with TRBJ2-5, with 15 bases that match TRBD2. This CDR3 has 17 residues. Germline V gives CDR1 SEHNR, CDR2 FQNEAQ (reference sequence). The V gene end was trimmed by 4 bases and the J gene end by 1 base; junction bases not matched to a gene: 4. The CDR3 here is CASSSGTSGGIQETQYF. In DNA, the CDR3 is TGTGCCAGCAGCTCCGGGACTAGCGGGGGGATCCAAGAGACCCAGTACTTC.

This clonotype was counted at least ten times. The CDR3 DNA follows: TGTGCCAGCAGTTTCGGACAGAATCAGCCCCAGCATTTT. This translates into CASSFGQNQPQHF. The V and J genes are TRBV12-3 or TRBV12-4 and TRBJ1-5, with D maybe TRBD1 (6 bases). V lost 3 bases and J 4 bases, leaving 7 bases between the germline ends. The CDR3 is 13 residues long.

This clonotype was detected ten times or more. The CDR3 protein is CASSFPGGFHYEQYF. The CDR3 DNA reads TGTGCCAGCAGTTTCCCAGGGGGTTTCCACTACGAGCAGTACTTC. The chain employs TRBV28 and TRBJ2-7, with 7 bases aligning to TRBD1. V lost 3 bases, J lost 3 bases, and 8 bases stayed unmatched. Per the germline V gene, CDR1 is MDHEN and CDR2 is SYDVKM. This CDR3 has 15 amino acids.

V usage is TRBV10-3 and J usage is TRBJ2-5, with D perhaps TRBD2 (6 bases). CDR3 size: 15 residues. Per germline, CDR1 ENHRY and CDR2 SYGVKD. With 0 bases removed from V and 2 bases from J, the gap between germline ends came to 10 bases. The CDR3 DNA sequence: TGTGCCATCAGTGAGTCGGGAGGCAGGCAAGAGACCCAGTACTTC. It is translated as CAISESGGRQETQYF.

V gene TRBV20-1 combines with J gene TRBJ1-5; D is undetermined. The CDR3 runs to 12 residues. The ends were cut back, 3 bases at V and 0 bases at J, with 3 bases in the middle. Germline-derived CDR1 and CDR2 are DFQATT and SNEGSKA (reference sequence). CDR3: CSASNSNQPQHF. CDR3 bases: TGCAGTGCTAGCAATAGCAATCAGCCCCAGCATTTT.

The genes are TRBV29-1 and TRBJ2-1; a weak D match, TRBD2 (5 bases). CDR1 and CDR2 from the germline V gene are SQVTM and ANQGSEA. The CDR3 is made up of 13 amino acids. The V and J ends lost 4 bases and 3 bases respectively, with 10 bases between them. CDR3 in amino acids: CSVVLEDYNEQFF. CDR3 bases: TGCAGCGTTGTACTAGAAGACTACAATGAGCAGTTCTTC.

V and J are TRBV7-9 and TRBJ2-2; TRBD1 matches 8 bases. The CDR3 runs 16 residues. Per the germline V gene, CDR1 is SEHNR and CDR2 is FQNEAQ (reference sequence). V was pared by 5 bases and J by 1 base, with 6 bases of the junction left unmatched. CDR3 region: CASSRQGQVNTGELFF. The CDR3 nucleotides read TGTGCCAGCAGCCGCCAGGGACAGGTGAACACCGGGGAGCTGTTTTTT.

This clonotype has just a few counts. The chain links TRBV7-2 to TRBJ1-1, with D uncertain. The CDR3 sequence is 13 residues long. The germline V gene encodes CDR1 SGHTA and CDR2 FQGNSA. Trimming took 0 bases from V and 3 from J, leaving 5 bases between them. CDR3 loop: CASSLAKHTEAFF. The CDR3 DNA follows: TGTGCCAGCAGCTTAGCGAAACACACTGAAGCTTTCTTT.

This clonotype was seen only a few times. The rearrangement links TRBV9 to TRBJ1-3; no firm D call. Looked up from germline, CDR1 is SGDLS and CDR2 is YYNGEE. Deletions cut 0 bases from V and 3 bases from J, with 4 bases between. This CDR3 is 13 amino acids long. CDR3 residues: CASSVDRGNTIYF. The CDR3, as DNA: TGTGCCAGCAGCGTAGACCGTGGAAACACCATATATTTT.

The V gene is TRBV27, the J gene TRBJ1-6, with a possible D match to TRBD1 (6 bases). This CDR3 region has 15 residues. Per the germline V gene, CDR1 is MNHEY and CDR2 is SMNVEV (reference sequence). The V and J ends lost 5 bases and 6 bases respectively, with 14 bases between them. The CDR3: CASSRQATANSPLHF. The CDR3 bases are TGTGCCAGCAGTCGACAGGCTACTGCTAATTCACCCCTCCACTTT.

V is TRBV12-3 or TRBV12-4 and J is TRBJ2-1; 7 nucleotides agree with TRBD2. The CDR3 loop spans 14 amino acids. The V and J ends lost 6 bases and 7 bases, in that order; junction bases with no gene match: 9. The CDR3 is CASRGRDVENEQFF. CDR3 in DNA: TGTGCCAGCAGAGGGAGGGATGTTGAAAATGAGCAGTTCTTC.

This clonotype was observed a few times. The chain uses TRBV7-9 and TRBJ1-6, with 7 bases that match TRBD1. The CDR3 is 13 residues long. V dropped 6 bases and J dropped 8; count of bases not matched to a gene: 4. CDR1 and CDR2 (germline): SEHNR, FQNEAQ (reference sequence). The DNA for the CDR3 is TGTGCCAGCAGACCTACAGGGGATTCACCCCTCCACTTT. Translating gives CASRPTGDSPLHF.

This clonotype was seen more than once but under ten times. The chain recombines TRBV5-1 with TRBJ2-1; 11 nucleotides line up with TRBD2. Unmatched junction bases numbered 7, after V lost 5 bases and J lost 9 bases. The germline CDR1 and CDR2 sequences are SGHRS and YFSETQ. The CDR3 is 14 amino acids. The CDR3 DNA reads as TGCGCCAGCAGTGGTACTAGCGGGGGAGGTGAGCAGTTCTTC. Translation: CASSGTSGGGEQFF.

V usage is TRBV7-3 and J usage is TRBJ2-3; 7 positions agree with TRBD2. The CDR3 runs 18 residues. The V segment lost 0 bases and the J segment 0 bases; nucleotides outside the gene matches: 9. Germline CDR1 and CDR2: SGHTA and FQGTGA. CDR3 sequence reads: CASSLTHGSGPSTDTQYF. The CDR3 bases are TGTGCCAGCAGCTTAACCCACGGTAGCGGGCCAAGCACAGATACGCAGTATTTT.

To note about this clonotype: One junction end does not reproduce the germline sequence, and a read error may be involved. The rearrangement links TRBV20-1 to TRBJ2-3; 11 bases agree with TRBD2. Per the germline V gene, CDR1 is DFQATT and CDR2 is SNEGSKA (reference sequence). CDR3 size: 17 residues. This CDR3 reads CSGRAPGSGGAADTQYF. CDR3 in DNA: TGCAGTGGTAGAGCTCCGGGTAGCGGGGGGGCCGCGGATACGCAGTATTTT.

The CDR3 reads CSVTDDRSYEQYV. CDR3 coding DNA: TGCAGCGTGACCGACGACAGGTCCTACGAGCAGTACGTC. The V call is TRBV29-1, the J call TRBJ2-7, with D possibly matching TRBD1 (6 bases). Trimming pared 6 bases from V and 1 base from J, leaving 13 bases between. The CDR3 sequence is 13 residues long. Germline V gene sequence: CDR1 SQVTM, CDR2 ANQGSEA.

This chain joins TRBV20-1 and TRBJ2-3, with 15 bases matching TRBD2. Germline loops: CDR1 DFQATT, CDR2 SNEGSKA (reference sequence). J was trimmed by 6 bases and V by 5 bases; bases with no gene match: 3. This CDR3 is 14 amino acids long. DNA for the CDR3: TGCAGTGCTGGACTAGCGGGGGGGCCGGATACGCAGTATTTT. Its translation is CSAGLAGGPDTQYF.

This sequence joins TRBV6-5 and TRBJ2-1; D is possibly TRBD1 (6 bases). V lost 2 bases and J lost 2, with 13 bases in between. The CDR3 is made up of 16 amino acids. CDR1 MNHEY and CDR2 SVGAGI come from the germline V gene. CDR3 region: CASSYGGTGAYNEQFF. CDR3 bases: TGTGCCAGCAGTTACGGGGGCACAGGTGCCTACAATGAGCAGTTCTTC.